Below are 21 T cell receptor beta chains sequenced from a single sample in a study of blood T cell repertoires in COVID-19. Generated by immunoSEQ multiplex PCR, the TCRdb table keeps only in-frame clones and is missing some. The data contain around 250,000 clones, 84% of them singletons. Sequencing used peripheral blood. The receptors originated from a middle-aged woman who had recovered from COVID-19.

The rearrangement joins TRBV5-1 to TRBJ2-3; 13 bases map to TRBD2. Germline assignment: CDR1 SGHRS and CDR2 YFSETQ. The CDR3 is made up of 17 amino acids. The V segment lost 4 bases and the J segment 4 bases; nucleotides outside the gene matches: 9. In DNA form, the CDR3 reads TGCGCCAGCAGCCGGACTAGCGGGGGCACCTACCCAGATACGCAGTATTTT. It yields the protein CASSRTSGGTYPDTQYF.

This clone was seen a single time. The rearrangement links TRBV5-4 to TRBJ1-2; D might be TRBD1 (6 bases). Germline V lookup: CDR1 SGHNT, CDR2 YYREEE (reference sequence). The CDR3 has 12 residues. V lost 6 bases, J lost 4 bases, and 10 bases lay in between. The DNA for the CDR3 is TGTGCCAGCATCGACAGGATCTATGGCTACACCTTC. Amino acids: CASIDRIYGYTF.

The rearrangement uses TRBV28 and TRBJ2-7; TRBD1 aligns across 9 bases. Germline values: CDR1 MDHEN, CDR2 SYDVKM. The CDR3 covers 16 residues. J lost 6 bases, V lost 6 bases, and 15 bases had no gene match. The DNA of the CDR3 is TGTGCCAGCAGCCCACCTCCGGGACAGGGACTGTCCGAGCAGTACTTC. Translating gives CASSPPPGQGLSEQYF.

The J gene is TRBJ2-1, the V gene TRBV3-1 (or the pseudogene TRBV3-2); tentatively, D is TRBD2 (7 bases). The V gene lost 7 bases and the J gene lost 6 bases, with 19 bases spanning the gap. The CDR3 is made up of 15 amino acids. Germline CDR1 and CDR2: LGHDT and YNNKEL (reference sequence). This CDR3 reads CASNLRGGHGNEQFF. The CDR3 region has the DNA TGTGCCAGCAATCTTAGGGGGGGCCACGGCAATGAGCAGTTCTTC.

The rearrangement joins TRBV6-5 to TRBJ1-2; TRBD1 agrees at 8 bases. Germline CDR1 MNHEY, CDR2 SVGAGI. V dropped 6 bases and J dropped 8; count of bases not matched to a gene: 8. The CDR3 is 13 residues long. The CDR3 here is CASSQGAIGGYTF. As DNA, the CDR3 is TGTGCCAGCAGCCAGGGGGCCATCGGCGGCTACACCTTC.

This chain connects TRBV27 to TRBJ1-6; possible D gene TRBD1, 6 bases. CDR1 and CDR2 from the germline V gene are MNHEY and SMNVEV (reference sequence). Trimming took off 3 bases at V and 1 base at J, with 13 bases between the two ends. The CDR3 has 17 amino acids. The DNA of the CDR3 is TGTGCCAGCAGTTTGCCAAGGGGGGGTTCCTATAATTCACCCCTCCACTTT. This gives the protein CASSLPRGGSYNSPLHF.

In its sample, this clone was seen a few times. The V gene is TRBV19, the J gene TRBJ1-5; 10 bases align to TRBD1. The CDR3 length is 13 residues. CDR1 LNHDA and CDR2 SQIVND come from the germline V gene (reference sequence). V shed 7 bases, J shed 11 bases, and the junction held 8 bases outside the gene matches. The CDR3 DNA reads as TGTGCCAGTATTCCGGGACAGGGGTTCTCCCAGCATTTT. As protein: CASIPGQGFSQHF.

The chain links TRBV11-3 to TRBJ1-1; D unclear. Germline V gives CDR1 SGHNT, CDR2 YENEEA. Trimming cost V 5 bases and J 5 bases, with 15 bases left between them. The CDR3 totals 14 residues. The CDR3 reads CASSPPRGRTEAFF. The CDR3 DNA follows: TGTGCCAGCAGCCCCCCGCGGGGTAGAACTGAAGCTTTCTTT.

V usage is TRBV5-1 and J usage is TRBJ2-2, with 8 bases fitting TRBD1. Germline CDR1 and CDR2: SGHRS and YFSETQ. J lost 1 base, V lost 6 bases, and 5 bases had no gene match. The CDR3 totals 15 residues. CDR3: CASNRGQGNTGELFF. The CDR3 DNA reads TGCGCCAGCAACCGAGGACAGGGGAACACCGGGGAGCTGTTTTTT.

The rearrangement links TRBV6-1 to TRBJ2-1, with 8 bases matching TRBD1. The length of the CDR3 is 15 residues. Germline V CDR1 and CDR2: MNHNS, SASEGT. Losses at the gene ends were 6 bases for V and 0 bases for J; bases not matched to a gene: 4. CDR3 residues: CASSLDRGSYNEQFF. Here the CDR3 DNA reads TGTGCCAGCAGCCTAGACAGGGGCTCCTACAATGAGCAGTTCTTC.

CDR3 in DNA: TGTGCCAGCAGCCGCGCACAGGGGCTGAATGAGCAGTTCTTC. The encoded protein is CASSRAQGLNEQFF. This chain uses TRBV7-6 with TRBJ2-1, with 7 positions matching TRBD1. Per germline, CDR1 SGHVS and CDR2 FNYEAQ. Unmatched junction bases numbered 8, after V lost 5 bases and J lost 7 bases. The CDR3 is made up of 14 amino acids.

The chain uses TRBV3-1 (or the pseudogene TRBV3-2) and TRBJ1-4, with TRBD1 matching 11 bases. The V and J ends lost 4 bases and 7 bases, in that order; junction bases with no gene match: 5. This CDR3 comprises 15 residues. Germline-derived CDR1 and CDR2 are LGHDT and YNNKEL (reference sequence). The CDR3 region is CASSPGQGGGEKLFF. CDR3 DNA: TGTGCCAGCAGCCCGGGACAGGGGGGCGGTGAAAAACTGTTTTTT.

The rearrangement joins TRBV11-1 to TRBJ1-6; D is perhaps TRBD1 (5 bases). CDR1 and CDR2 (germline): SGHAT, FQDESV (reference sequence). V dropped 5 bases and J dropped 10 bases, with 12 bases sitting between them. The CDR3 consists of 13 residues. The CDR3 sequence: CASSPGFGSPLHF. The DNA of the CDR3 is TGTGCCAGCAGCCCAGGGTTTGGCTCACCCCTCCACTTT.

This clone occurred once. The rearrangement links TRBV7-2 to TRBJ2-7, with 7 bases matching TRBD2. Germline V gives CDR1 SGHTA, CDR2 FQGNSA. The CDR3 extends over 13 amino acids. V lost 5 bases, J lost 6 bases, and 7 bases stayed unmatched. The CDR3 DNA reads TGTGCCAGCAGCCCCGGGACTATTCGCGAGCAGTACTTC. Protein: CASSPGTIREQYF. The full variable domain, completed using reference TRBV7-2 and TRBJ2-7, is GAGVSQSPSNKVTEKGKDVELRCDPISGHTALYWYRQSLGQGLEFLIYFQGNSAPDKSGLPSDRFSAERTGGSVSTLTIQRTQQEDSAVYLCASSPGTIREQYFGPGTRLTVT.

J is TRBJ2-3 and V is TRBV30; D is unclear. Trimming removed 4 bases at V and 3 bases at J, with 14 bases between. From germline, CDR1 is GTSNPN and CDR2 SVGIG (reference sequence). The length of the CDR3 is 14 residues. In nucleotides, the CDR3 is TGTGCCTGGATGGGTGCGGAGCATACAGATACGCAGTATTTT. Translating gives CAWMGAEHTDTQYF.

The chain employs TRBV6-1 and TRBJ2-7; 7 nucleotides align to TRBD2. The CDR3 consists of 16 residues. V gave up 1 base and J gave up 7 bases; unmatched junction bases: 13. Germline CDR1 is MNHNS and CDR2 is SASEGT. The CDR3 sequence is CASSEVGASPGGEQYF. The DNA of the CDR3 is TGTGCCAGCAGTGAAGTAGGGGCATCCCCCGGGGGGGAGCAGTACTTC.

The chain recombines TRBV7-9 with TRBJ1-1; possibly TRBD1 for D (6 bases). The ends were cut back, 4 bases at V and 7 bases at J, with 10 bases in the middle. The CDR3 is 12 amino acids. In germline, CDR1 is SEHNR, CDR2 FQNEAQ (reference sequence). CDR3 protein: CASSWGRSEAFF. The DNA of the CDR3 is TGTGCCAGCAGCTGGGGGCGGAGTGAAGCTTTCTTT.

This clone showed up just a few times. The CDR3 DNA reads TGTGCCAGCACCCAATTGCAGATCACTGAAGCTTTCTTT. Translating it yields CASTQLQITEAFF. The chain couples TRBV28 to TRBJ1-1; no reliable D call. CDR3 length equals 13 residues. V was shortened by 7 bases and J by 4 bases, with 13 bases between the two germline ends. Germline CDR1 is MDHEN and CDR2 is SYDVKM.

This clone was counted a few times. V gene TRBV6-5 combines with J gene TRBJ2-2, with TRBD1 identical over 7 bases. The CDR3 loop spans 14 amino acids. Unmatched junction bases numbered 1, after V lost 2 bases and J lost 4 bases. CDR1 MNHEY and CDR2 SVGAGI come from the germline V gene. The CDR3 region is CASSYKGATGELFF. The DNA for the CDR3 is TGTGCCAGCAGTTACAAGGGGGCCACCGGGGAGCTGTTTTTT.

This sequence joins TRBV6-1 and TRBJ1-3; no clear D. The CDR3 covers 14 residues. Trimming stripped 2 bases from V and 4 bases from J, with 9 bases between. Germline-derived CDR1 and CDR2 are MNHNS and SASEGT. CDR3: CASSELRYGNTIYF. In DNA form, the CDR3 reads TGTGCCAGCAGTGAACTCAGATACGGAAACACCATATATTTT.

The rearrangement uses TRBV19 and TRBJ1-5, with a tentative D call TRBD1 (6 bases). The CDR3 sequence is 12 residues long. V gave up 9 bases and J gave up 6 bases, with 12 bases separating them. CDR1 and CDR2 (germline): LNHDA, SQIVND (reference sequence). The CDR3 spells CASGQWGQPQHF. Here the CDR3 DNA reads TGTGCCAGCGGACAGTGGGGTCAGCCCCAGCATTTT.